This T cell receptor beta chain was captured by sequencing in a study of T-cell memory formation after mild COVID-19. This clonotype was seen ten or more times. Its antigen is unknown. Regarding the study as a whole: Clones that shrank (day 15 to 85) were balanced CD4/CD8, whereas later expanders leaned CD4+.

Constant-segment primers were used for 5'RACE, and the resulting TCR alpha and TCR beta cDNA libraries carried sample barcodes and UMIs. Via MiXCR, TCRdb re-called the 5' RACE reads, giving one row per CDR3 protein. Of 450,000 to 650,000 distinct CDR3 sequences in the sample, roughly 18% were seen once. The CDR3 has 16 amino acids. V lost 9 bases and J lost 0, with 18 bases in between. Germline lookup yields CDR1 KGHDR and CDR2 SFDVKD. The clonotype comes from an adult woman who had mild COVID-19 (a few samples of this study predate the infection). Cell type and time point are not known. The rearrangement uses TRBV24-1 and TRBJ2-3; D remains ambiguous. The sample taken for sequencing was PBMCs or a T cell subset sorted from them (not recorded which). The CDR3 nucleotides are TGTGCCACCCCCGGCAAAGGACCGAATAGCACAGATACGCAGTATTTT. Translating gives CATPGKGPNSTDTQYF.